The table lists the clone carrying this T cell receptor beta chain with many counts. Its antigen remains unidentified. The V gene's germline CDR1 is SGHRS and CDR2 YFSETQ. This CDR3 contains 14 residues. V lost 0 bases and J lost 1, with 7 bases in between. This entry comes from a study of CD8 T cells in ankylosing spondylitis. Findings of the study overall: There was a TCR beta motif, made of eight highly homologous variants, that appeared characteristic of ankylosing spondylitis blood. Peripheral blood samples showed relatively rare disease-linked clones, and these clones were CD8+.

TCRdb ran MiXCR on the 5' RACE reads and lists one entry per CDR3 protein. The sample includes 36,000 or so distinct CDR3 sequences, roughly 11% of them seen just once. The sample consisted of synovial fluid, either unsorted or a sorted T cell fraction (not recorded which). V and J are TRBV5-1 and TRBJ2-5; unclear D gene. The sequence was obtained from a male donor with ankylosing spondylitis. In DNA form, the CDR3 reads TGCGCCAGCAGCTTGGAGTCAGCCCAAGAGACCCAGTACTTC. This gives the protein CASSLESAQETQYF.